This T cell receptor beta chain was retrieved from a study of T cell changes during pregnancy in multiple sclerosis. TCRdb keeps only in-frame clones here, not all; method: immunoSEQ multiplex PCR. Among almost 65,000 clones listed, approximately 90% were seen once. Sequencing used peripheral blood, obtained in the first trimester of pregnancy. This receptor was obtained from a female donor with multiple sclerosis, enrolled in a pregnancy study.

CDR3: CASSPQTGTQYF. The DNA of the CDR3 is TGTGCCAGCTCACCACAGACAGGGACGCAGTACTTC. The chain employs TRBV18 and TRBJ2-7, with 7 bases identical to TRBD1. Trimming removed 1 base from V and 9 bases from J; junction bases left unmatched: 3. Germline CDR1 KGHSH, CDR2 LQKENI. This CDR3 is built from 12 residues.